This T cell receptor beta chain was documented in a study of cytomegalovirus exposure and HLA in healthy donors. The repertoire was sequenced with immunoSEQ multiplex PCR; TCRdb's copy has only in-frame clones and lacks some. The sample records some 150,000 clones, 86% being singletons. The CDR3 is 11 residues long. Germline assignment: CDR1 SNHLY and CDR2 FYNNEI. V dropped 10 bases and J dropped 7 bases, with 11 bases sitting between them. V usage is TRBV2 and J usage is TRBJ2-1; TRBD1 might be the D (5 bases). Sequencing used PBMCs. The clonotype originates from a man aged 18 to 30 in good health and CMV-seropositive. The chain's CDR3 is CATSTANEQFF. CDR3 sequence (DNA): TGTGCCACCTCGACAGCGAATGAGCAGTTCTTC.